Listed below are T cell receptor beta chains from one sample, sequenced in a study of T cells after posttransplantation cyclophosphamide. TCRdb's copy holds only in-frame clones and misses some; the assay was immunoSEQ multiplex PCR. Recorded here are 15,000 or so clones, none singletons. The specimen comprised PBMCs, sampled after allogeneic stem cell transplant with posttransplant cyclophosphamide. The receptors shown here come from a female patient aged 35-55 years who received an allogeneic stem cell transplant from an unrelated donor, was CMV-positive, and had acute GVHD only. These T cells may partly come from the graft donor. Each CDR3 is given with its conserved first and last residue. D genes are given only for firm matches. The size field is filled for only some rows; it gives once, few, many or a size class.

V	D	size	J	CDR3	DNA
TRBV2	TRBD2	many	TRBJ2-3	CASKLAGGLVPDTQYF	TGTGCCAGCAAACTAGCGGGAGGGCTAGTTCCAGATACGCAGTATTTT
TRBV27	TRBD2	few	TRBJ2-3	CASSLQRGSTDTQYF	TGTGCCAGCAGTCTCCAGCGGGGGAGCACAGATACGCAGTATTTT
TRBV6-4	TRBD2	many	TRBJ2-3	CASSAFPSGGTDTQYF	TGTGCCAGCAGTGCATTTCCTAGCGGGGGGACAGATACGCAGTATTTT
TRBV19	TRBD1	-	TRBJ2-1	CASSMAGGSYNEQFF	TGTGCCAGTAGTATGGCAGGGGGAAGCTACAATGAGCAGTTCTTC
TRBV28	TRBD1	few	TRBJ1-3	CASSSEDRGVGNTIYF	TGTGCCAGCAGTTCCGAGGACAGGGGAGTAGGAAACACCATATATTTT
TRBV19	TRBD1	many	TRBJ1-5	CASSIGTGRNQPQHF	TGTGCCAGTAGTATTGGGACAGGCCGCAATCAGCCCCAGCATTTT
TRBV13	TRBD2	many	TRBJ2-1	CASSLEWGGYNEQFF	TGTGCCAGCAGCTTAGAGTGGGGGGGCTACAATGAGCAGTTCTTC
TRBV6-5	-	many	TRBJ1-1	CASSLLGGNTEAFF	TGTGCCAGCAGTTTGCTCGGGGGGAACACTGAAGCTTTCTTT
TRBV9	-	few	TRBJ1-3	CASSLRAREASGNTIYF	TGTGCCAGCAGCCTCAGGGCCCGGGAGGCCTCTGGAAACACCATATATTTT
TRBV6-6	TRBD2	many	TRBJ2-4	CASSYYGGNIQYF	TGTGCCAGCAGTTACTACGGGGGGAACATTCAGTACTTC
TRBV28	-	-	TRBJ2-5	CASSHPDPGATQYF	TGTGCCAGCAGCCATCCCGACCCTGGGGCGACCCAGTACTTC
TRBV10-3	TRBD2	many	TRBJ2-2	CAISSTGTSSGELFF	TGTGCCATCAGTTCCACCGGGACTAGCTCCGGGGAGCTGTTTTTT
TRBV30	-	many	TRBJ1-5	CAWSVGSKGNQPQHF	TGTGCCTGGAGTGTAGGGAGTAAAGGCAATCAGCCCCAGCATTTT
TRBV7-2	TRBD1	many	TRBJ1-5	CASSLWTGEGQPQHF	TGTGCCAGCAGCTTATGGACAGGGGAGGGACAGCCCCAGCATTTT
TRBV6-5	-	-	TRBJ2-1	CASSRDSSYNEQFF	TGTGCCAGCAGTCGGGACTCCTCCTACAATGAGCAGTTCTTC
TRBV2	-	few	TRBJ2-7	CASSDPLRGDYEQYF	TGTGCCAGCAGTGACCCCCTTCGCGGGGACTACGAGCAGTACTTC
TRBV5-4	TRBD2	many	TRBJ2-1	CASSSQPGTSVHEQFF	TGTGCCAGCAGCTCCCAGCCCGGGACTAGCGTACATGAGCAGTTCTTC
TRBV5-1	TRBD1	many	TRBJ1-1	CASSWPRMTGMNTEAFF	TGCGCCAGCAGCTGGCCCCGGATGACAGGGATGAACACTGAAGCTTTCTTT
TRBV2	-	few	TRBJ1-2	CASSDVGHNGYTF	TGTGCCAGCAGTGACGTCGGACACAATGGCTACACCTTC
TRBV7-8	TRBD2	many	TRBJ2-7	CASSLEPASGSSSHEQYF	TGTGCCAGCAGCTTAGAACCCGCTAGCGGGAGTAGTTCCCACGAGCAGTACTTC
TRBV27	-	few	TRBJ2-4	CASTSAGGQSTKNIQYF	TGTGCCAGCACCTCCGCCGGGGGGCAAAGTACCAAAAACATTCAGTACTTC
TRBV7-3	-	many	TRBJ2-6	CASSLGSSGANVLTF	TGTGCCAGCAGCTTAGGGAGCTCTGGGGCCAACGTCCTGACTTTC
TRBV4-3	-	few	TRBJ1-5	CASSQDRGGAQPQHF	TGCGCCAGCAGCCAAGATAGAGGGGGGGCTCAGCCCCAGCATTTT
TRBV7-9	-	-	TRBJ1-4	CASSSRTLATNEKLFF	TGTGCCAGCAGCTCCCGGACACTTGCAACTAATGAAAAACTGTTTTTT
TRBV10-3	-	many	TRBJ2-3	CAISGRGSTDTQYF	TGTGCCATCAGTGGACGGGGGAGCACAGATACGCAGTATTTT
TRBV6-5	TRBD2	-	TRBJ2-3	CASNPGGSTDTQYF	TGTGCCAGCAACCCGGGGGGGTCCACAGATACGCAGTATTTT
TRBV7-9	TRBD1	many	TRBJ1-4	CASSLDRAEKLFF	TGTGCCAGCAGCTTGGACAGGGCAGAAAAACTGTTTTTT
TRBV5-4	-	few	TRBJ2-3	CASSLVRRGTDTQYF	TGTGCCAGCAGCTTGGTACGACGGGGCACAGATACGCAGTATTTT
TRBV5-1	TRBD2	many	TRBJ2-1	CASRLRAGTSGNRVKDEQFF	TGCGCCAGCAGGCTGCGGGCAGGGACTAGCGGAAATCGGGTGAAGGATGAGCAGTTCTTC
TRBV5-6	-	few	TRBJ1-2	CASSLEQGQSYGYTF	TGTGCCAGCAGCTTGGAGCAGGGCCAATCCTATGGCTACACCTTC
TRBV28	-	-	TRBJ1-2	CASSPRGVSYGYTF	TGTGCCAGCAGTCCCCGGGGAGTTTCCTATGGCTACACCTTC
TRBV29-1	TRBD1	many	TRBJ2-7	CSVPGTDLYEQYF	TGCAGCGTACCCGGGACAGACCTCTACGAGCAGTACTTC
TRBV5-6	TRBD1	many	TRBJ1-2	CASSRGTVYGYTF	TGTGCCAGCAGCCGCGGGACAGTCTATGGCTACACCTTC
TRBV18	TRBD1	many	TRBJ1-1	CASSPRQGRETEAFF	TGTGCCAGCTCGCCCCGACAGGGGAGAGAAACTGAAGCTTTCTTT
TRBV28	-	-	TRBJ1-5	CAAKGVGSNQPQHF	TGTGCCGCGAAGGGGGTGGGGAGCAATCAGCCCCAGCATTTT
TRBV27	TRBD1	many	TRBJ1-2	CASSLGTGADGYTF	TGTGCCAGCAGTTTAGGGACAGGGGCTGATGGCTACACCTTC
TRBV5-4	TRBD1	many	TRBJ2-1	CASSSGQGRYNEQFF	TGTGCCAGCAGCTCAGGACAGGGGCGATACAATGAGCAGTTCTTC
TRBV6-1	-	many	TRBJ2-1	CAGGHYNEQFF	TGTGCCGGAGGCCACTACAATGAGCAGTTCTTC
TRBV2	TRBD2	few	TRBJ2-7	CASRYAGGSYEQYF	TGTGCCAGCAGGTATGCGGGAGGCTCCTACGAGCAGTACTTC
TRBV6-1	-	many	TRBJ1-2	CASSPQPTDGYTF	TGTGCCAGCAGTCCGCAACCCACGGATGGCTACACCTTC
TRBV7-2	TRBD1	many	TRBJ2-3	CASSPEDRGETDTQYF	TGTGCCAGCAGCCCTGAGGACAGGGGCGAGACAGATACGCAGTATTTT
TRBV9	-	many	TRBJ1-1	CASSVGVDTEAFF	TGTGCCAGCAGCGTGGGAGTTGACACTGAAGCTTTCTTT
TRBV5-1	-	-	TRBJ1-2	CASSSGVGGGGYTF	TGCGCCAGCAGCTCGGGGGTCGGGGGAGGTGGCTACACCTTC
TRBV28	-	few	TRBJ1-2	CASSLDGAYGYTF	TGTGCCAGCAGTTTAGACGGAGCTTATGGCTACACCTTC
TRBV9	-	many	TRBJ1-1	CASSSLGTPSGETEAFF	TGTGCCAGCAGCTCGCTGGGGACCCCATCGGGAGAGACTGAAGCTTTCTTT
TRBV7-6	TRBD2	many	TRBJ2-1	CASSLLAGAYNEQFF	TGTGCCAGCAGCTTACTAGCGGGCGCCTACAATGAGCAGTTCTTC
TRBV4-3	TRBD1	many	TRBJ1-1	CASSQDAGGVAFF	TGCGCCAGCAGCCAAGATGCAGGGGGAGTAGCTTTCTTT
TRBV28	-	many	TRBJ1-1	CASIQWTEAFF	TGTGCCAGCATCCAGTGGACTGAAGCTTTCTTT
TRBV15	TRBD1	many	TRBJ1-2	CATRTGYGYTF	TGTGCCACTCGGACAGGCTATGGCTACACCTTC